This TCR beta chain is from a study of cytomegalovirus exposure and HLA in healthy donors. Study details: Early released data had approximately 86 million unique TCRs, all coming from HLA-typed donors. Among the 398 genotyped donors, about 81% were placed in the Caucasian-associated ancestry cluster.

For this clone: Antigen unknown. Other DNA sequences in this specimen translate into the identical CDR3.

CDR1 SEHNR and CDR2 FQNEAQ come from the germline V gene (reference sequence). This CDR3 has 11 residues. V lost 5 bases, J lost 8 bases, and 2 bases stayed unmatched. The study sampled nominally healthy donors, though unrecorded immune exposures were likely. General study results and limits: Per a later analysis, HLA-associated TCR beta chains showed more clonal expansion than other, equally common TCR beta chains.

The study ran its PCR with 60 Vbeta and 13 Jbeta primers. Sequenced by immunoSEQ multiplex PCR; TCRdb stores in-frame clones only, minus some. Its clone listing holds some 130,000 clones. The sequence came from a man younger than 35 in good health and CMV-seronegative. Sample: PBMCs. The V call is TRBV7-9, the J call TRBJ1-1; 7 nucleotides agree with TRBD1. The DNA for the CDR3 is TGTGCCAGCAGCCCGGGACAGGAAGCTTTCTTT. It encodes CASSPGQEAFF.